The 16 T cell receptor beta chains below all came from one sample that was sequenced in a study of shared clonotypes between healthy human individuals. Measured with immunoSEQ multiplex PCR; TCRdb has only the in-frame clones, and not every one. The sample holds some 470,000 clones, approximately 80% seen once. The sequencing sample was made of PBMCs. The receptors here all came from a woman in her 40s in good health. Some clones in this sample may be carry-over from other donors' samples.

As regards this clone: The identical CDR3 is also encoded by other nucleotide sequences in the sample. J is TRBJ2-1 and V is TRBV6-5; possible D gene TRBD1, 5 bases. Trimming removed 3 bases at V and 2 bases at J, with 8 bases between. This CDR3 is built from 14 residues. The germline CDR1 and CDR2 sequences are MNHEY and SVGAGI. The CDR3 spells CASSYRGPYNEQFF. CDR3 coding DNA: TGTGCCAGCAGTTATAGGGGCCCCTACAATGAGCAGTTCTTC.

A note on this clone: A far larger clone is only one base removed, so a read error is likely. Because it lacks the conserved phenylalanine or tryptophan at the end, this CDR3 is likely a read error. The chain recombines TRBV2 with TRBJ1-5, with a possible D match to TRBD1 (5 bases). The germline CDR1 and CDR2 sequences are SNHLY and FYNNEI. The CDR3 runs 14 residues. Trimming took off 6 bases at V and 4 bases at J, with 13 bases between the two ends. DNA for the CDR3: TGTGCCAGCAGCCCCGGCGGGACGAATCAGCCCCAGCATTCT. Residues: CASSPGGTNQPQHS.

The chain joins TRBV4-2 to TRBJ2-2, with TRBD2 identical over 9 bases. This CDR3 contains 14 residues. With 8 bases clipped from V and 5 bases from J, the junction kept 6 bases outside the gene matches. The germline V gene encodes CDR1 LGHNA and CDR2 YNFKEQ. The CDR3 spells CASGGTSQTGELFF. CDR3 in DNA: TGTGCCAGCGGTGGGACTAGCCAGACCGGGGAGCTGTTTTTT.

The chain employs TRBV6-1 and TRBJ2-5, with D maybe TRBD1 (6 bases). The germline V gene has CDR1 MNHNS and CDR2 SASEGT. V dropped 1 base and J dropped 0 bases, with 9 bases sitting between them. CDR3 length: 15 amino acids. CDR3 DNA sequence: TGTGCCAGCAGTGAAGTCCCAGGGGACCAAGAGACCCAGTACTTC. It codes for CASSEVPGDQETQYF.

CDR3 DNA: TGTGCCAGTAGTCCCACCCCCGGGACAGAGAACTATGGCTACACCTTC. Its protein product is CASSPTPGTENYGYTF. The rearrangement uses TRBV19 and TRBJ1-2; 7 positions match TRBD1. V lost 5 bases, J lost 2 bases, and 11 bases stayed unmatched. The CDR3 runs to 16 residues. Germline CDR1 and CDR2: LNHDA and SQIVND (reference sequence).

This chain connects TRBV2 to TRBJ2-2; D could derive from TRBD1 or TRBD2 (5 bases each). This CDR3 is 16 amino acids long. V shed 2 bases and J shed 0 bases, with 10 bases lying between them. The germline gives CDR1 SNHLY, CDR2 FYNNEI. CDR3 bases: TGTGCCAGCAGTGAATTTGGGGGAACGAACACCGGGGAGCTGTTTTTT. Translating gives CASSEFGGTNTGELFF. Based on the CDR3 plus reference TRBV2 and TRBJ2-2, the full variable domain is EPEVTQTPSHQVTQMGQEVILRCVPISNHLYFYWYRQILGQKVEFLVSFYNNEISEKSEIFDDQFSVERPDGSNFTLKIRSTKLEDSAMYFCASSEFGGTNTGELFFGEGSRLTVL.

The V call is TRBV15, the J call TRBJ2-2; TRBD2 matches at 12 bases. The CDR3 contains 15 residues. Germline CDR1 LNHNV, CDR2 YYDKDF (reference sequence). V trimming: 3 bases; J trimming: 6 bases; junction bases outside the gene matches: 2. CDR3 region: CATSSGLAGPGELFF. CDR3 sequence (DNA): TGTGCCACCAGCAGCGGACTAGCGGGACCCGGGGAGCTGTTTTTT.

The J gene is TRBJ2-5, the V gene TRBV5-6; D could derive from TRBD1 or TRBD2 (5 bases each). There are 16 residues in the CDR3. The germline V gene has CDR1 SGHDT and CDR2 YYEEEE. With 0 bases removed from V and 4 bases from J, the gap between germline ends came to 16 bases. The CDR3 DNA follows: TGTGCCAGCAGCTTGGCCTCCGGGACGGGCTCAGAGACCCAGTACTTC. This gives the protein CASSLASGTGSETQYF.

This chain uses TRBV27 with TRBJ1-1; D call uncertain. The ends were cut back, 7 bases at V and 4 bases at J, with 13 bases in the middle. CDR1 is MNHEY and CDR2 is SMNVEV in the germline V gene (reference sequence). CDR3 size: 13 residues. Here the CDR3 reads CASNNGVRTEAFF. CDR3 sequence (DNA): TGTGCCAGCAACAACGGGGTTCGCACTGAAGCTTTCTTT.

Of note for this clone: Within the sample, other DNA sequences also encode this same CDR3. The chain joins TRBV7-9 to TRBJ2-3; 9 bases are a match to TRBD2. The V and J ends lost 3 bases and 4 bases, in that order; junction bases with no gene match: 5. Germline values: CDR1 SEHNR, CDR2 FQNEAQ (reference sequence). This CDR3 is built from 15 residues. The CDR3 protein is CASSFSGSIADTQYF. As DNA, the CDR3 is TGTGCCAGCAGCTTTAGCGGGAGTATTGCAGATACGCAGTATTTT.

V and J are TRBV28 and TRBJ2-7, with 14 bases lining up with TRBD2. The CDR3 extends over 17 amino acids. Germline CDR1 reads MDHEN; CDR2 reads SYDVKM. Unmatched junction bases numbered 6, after V lost 0 bases and J lost 5 bases. CDR3 coding DNA: TGTGCCAGCAGTTTATGGGGGACTAGCGGGAGCGGAGACGAGCAGTACTTC. It yields the protein CASSLWGTSGSGDEQYF.

This clone was observed a handful of times. The gene calls are TRBV7-7 and TRBJ2-4; no definite D call. Germline V lookup: CDR1 SSHAT, CDR2 FNYEAQ (reference sequence). The CDR3 has 12 residues. V lost 7 bases, J lost 0 bases, and 4 bases lay in between. Written as DNA, the CDR3 is TGTGCCAGCACCATAGCCAAAAACATTCAGTACTTC. This sequence encodes CASTIAKNIQYF.

The chain combines TRBV4-3 with TRBJ1-2; D unresolved. The germline gives CDR1 LGHNA, CDR2 YSLEER. The CDR3 contains 17 residues. Trimming left V 0 bases short and J 4 bases short, with 18 bases between. CDR3 loop: CASSQDFDNLRGYGYTF. CDR3 coding DNA: TGCGCCAGCAGCCAAGATTTCGACAATCTGAGAGGCTATGGCTACACCTTC.

In DNA form, the CDR3 reads TGTGCCAGTAGTGTACCTCGACGAGACACTGAAGCTTTCTTT. Translating it yields CASSVPRRDTEAFF. This chain uses TRBV19 with TRBJ1-1; no reliable D call. CDR3 length equals 14 residues. The V and J ends lost 5 bases and 3 bases respectively, with 13 bases between them. Germline CDR1 LNHDA, CDR2 SQIVND (reference sequence).

This chain uses TRBV10-3 with TRBJ2-2; perhaps D is TRBD1 or TRBD2 (5 bases each). Per germline, CDR1 ENHRY and CDR2 SYGVKD. The CDR3 runs to 13 residues. V lost 2 bases and J lost 7, with 8 bases in between. CDR3 sequence (DNA): TGTGCCATCAGTGAGCGAGGGGTCGGGGAGCTGTTTTTT. It yields the protein CAISERGVGELFF.

The V gene is TRBV27, the J gene TRBJ2-1, with D possibly matching TRBD2 (6 bases). V was cut by 4 bases and J by 0 bases, with 10 bases left in between. The CDR3 sequence is 15 residues long. Germline V lookup: CDR1 MNHEY, CDR2 SMNVEV (reference sequence). CDR3 bases: TGTGCCAGCAGTTCCGGACTATTCTCCTACAATGAGCAGTTCTTC. It specifies CASSSGLFSYNEQFF.